Presented here are 9 T cell receptor beta chains from one specimen sequenced in a study of Ad26.COV2.S vaccination and SARS-CoV-2 variants. Treatment given: around 19 received Ad26.COV2.S at low or high dose, single or two shots; 5 received placebo; per-sample allocation not given. Sample collection was performed on day 63 after the first vaccine or placebo injection. Assay: immunoSEQ multiplex PCR; the TCRdb copy retains only in-frame clones and omits some. The sample yields 450,000 to 550,000 clones, about nine tenths seen once. The sequences come from peripheral blood, collected in a trial of Ad26.COV2.S vaccine versus placebo. The origin of the receptors is a person between 18 and 65 years old who received the Ad26.COV2.S COVID-19 vaccine or a placebo.

The rearrangement joins TRBV7-8 to TRBJ1-2, with D unclear. Germline CDR1 reads SGHVS; CDR2 reads FQNEAQ. V lost 7 bases to trimming and J lost 4 bases, with 19 bases between them. The CDR3 covers 15 residues. In nucleotides, the CDR3 is TGTGCCAGCACCCCCCGAGTCGGGGAGCCCTATGGCTACACCTTC. Amino acids: CASTPRVGEPYGYTF.

This chain connects TRBV4-2 to TRBJ1-5; 8 nucleotides agree with TRBD1. From germline, CDR1 is LGHNA and CDR2 YNFKEQ. Germline trimming cut 1 base from V and 5 bases from J; bases unmatched to any gene: 19. The CDR3 sequence is 20 residues long. This CDR3 reads CASSQGTWVRDRIRDQPQHF. CDR3 in DNA: TGTGCCAGCAGCCAAGGGACTTGGGTTAGGGACAGGATTAGAGATCAGCCCCAGCATTTT.

The chain combines TRBV29-1 with TRBJ1-1; weak D call: TRBD1 (6 bases). Trimming took off 6 bases at V and 1 base at J, with 15 bases between the two ends. This CDR3 has 14 residues. Germline CDR1 is SQVTM and CDR2 is ANQGSEA. CDR3 sequence (DNA): TGCAGCGTGGGGCGGACAGTCGGGAACACTGAAGCTTTCTTT. This codes for CSVGRTVGNTEAFF.

A single count supports this clone. The rearrangement joins TRBV7-9 to TRBJ2-2; maybe TRBD2 (6 bases). Germline CDR1 SEHNR, CDR2 FQNEAQ (reference sequence). The CDR3 runs 16 residues. Trimming removed 6 bases from V and 7 bases from J, with 21 bases in between. In DNA, the CDR3 is TGTGCCAGCAGGGCGGGATCAGGAGTTCAAAGCGGGGAGCTGTTTTTT. Protein sequence: CASRAGSGVQSGELFF.

The chain joins TRBV4-1 to TRBJ2-2, with 8 positions matching TRBD2. Losses at the gene ends were 2 bases for V and 5 bases for J; bases not matched to a gene: 4. The CDR3 has 15 amino acids. CDR1 is MGHRA, CDR2 YSYEKL, per germline. This CDR3 reads CASSQTGGLTGELFF. The CDR3 DNA is TGCGCCAGCAGCCAAACGGGGGGGCTAACCGGGGAGCTGTTTTTT.

This sequence joins TRBV28 and TRBJ1-5; 9 nucleotides align to TRBD1. V lost 4 bases, J lost 6 bases, and 13 bases stayed unmatched. This CDR3 comprises 17 residues. CDR1 is MDHEN and CDR2 is SYDVKM in the germline V gene. The CDR3 is CASSSTAGTGWGQPQHF. The CDR3 DNA reads as TGTGCCAGCAGTTCGACGGCCGGGACAGGGTGGGGTCAGCCCCAGCATTTT. The full variable domain, completed using reference TRBV28 and TRBJ1-5, is DVKVTQSSRYLVKRTGEKVFLECVQDMDHENMFWYRQDPGLGLRLIYFSYDVKMKEKGDIPEGYSVSREKKERFSLILESASTNQTSMYLCASSSTAGTGWGQPQHFGDGTRLSIL.

V gene TRBV2 combines with J gene TRBJ2-5, with 8 bases identical to TRBD2. The germline CDR1 and CDR2 sequences are SNHLY and FYNNEI. This CDR3 has 15 amino acids. V shed 4 bases, J shed 2 bases, and the junction held 6 bases outside the gene matches. CDR3 bases: TGTGCCAGCAGTGGGACTAGCTGGAGGCAAGAGACCCAGTACTTC. This encodes CASSGTSWRQETQYF.

This chain uses TRBV4-1 with TRBJ1-1; TRBD1 is a possible D gene (5 bases). The V end lost 4 bases, the J end lost 0 bases, and 21 bases lay between the germline ends. The germline V gene has CDR1 MGHRA and CDR2 YSYEKL. This CDR3 region has 18 residues. In nucleotides, the CDR3 is TGCGCCAGCAGCCTCGTGGGGGGGAAGGCTATTATGAACACTGAAGCTTTCTTT. It specifies CASSLVGGKAIMNTEAFF.

The chain is built from TRBV27 and TRBJ2-7, with 7 bases identical to TRBD1. Germline lookup yields CDR1 MNHEY and CDR2 SMNVEV (reference sequence). The CDR3 runs 16 residues. V was pared by 6 bases and J by 5 bases, with 16 bases of the junction left unmatched. In DNA, the CDR3 is TGTGCCAGCAGCCACACAGGGGTTATCTTGGGGGACGAGCAGTACTTC. Its translation is CASSHTGVILGDEQYF.